This T cell receptor beta chain was documented in a study of response to subunit inactivated influenza vaccine. As regards this clonotype: The target antigen is unknown.

Study outcomes and limitations: That few new T cells are recruited by each seasonal influenza vaccination was the authors' suggestion.

TCRdb re-derived calls from the RT-PCR reads in MiXCR, one entry per CDR3 protein. The sample gives some 550,000 distinct CDR3 sequences, under 30% of which show up once; 2.5% to 3% is in the top ten. Separately, the same data were catalogued under a study of T cells expressing NK-cell markers. That study adds: 5'RACE template switching built TCR beta cDNA with unique molecular identifiers. The TCR beta repertoires originated in sorted CD3+CD56+NKG2C+, CD3+CD56+NKG2C- and CD3+CD56-NKG2C+ T cells. In roughly six donors, dominant NKG2C+ clonotypes were about 1.0-7.5% of CD8+ T cells.

Sample: CD4+ T cells sorted from PBMCs, taken approximately 13 days after vaccination. This TCR derives from a man aged 50 to 59 who received an inactivated influenza vaccine.

The CDR3 DNA sequence: TGTGCCAGCAGCTTAGCCACAGAGTCAACCCAGTACTTC. It is translated as CASSLATESTQYF. This chain joins TRBV7-2 and TRBJ2-5; D not resolved. The CDR3 extends over 13 amino acids. Per the germline V gene, CDR1 is SGHTA and CDR2 is FQGNSA. The V end lost 0 bases, the J end lost 8 bases, and 10 bases lay between the germline ends.